This T cell receptor (beta chain) emerged from a study of cytotoxic CD8 clonotypes in ibrutinib-treated CLL. Turning to the study itself: It was after a median 12 months of treatment, range 6 to 36, that response samples were taken.

This clone was recorded only once. Its antigen is currently unknown. Profiling relied on immunoSEQ multiplex PCR, and the TCRdb table lists in-frame clones only, not all of them. This sample has around 130,000 clones; around four fifths occur once, and the top ten carry roughly 3.5%. The CDR3 has 15 amino acids. V was shortened by 8 bases and J by 3 bases, with 16 bases between the two germline ends. Looked up from germline, CDR1 is MDHEN and CDR2 is SYDVKM. Study conclusions and caveats: There were few public clonotypes, and on treatment they contracted or stayed stable. Clonality climbed at ibrutinib response, then dropped toward baseline at progression.

Cryopreserved PBMCs supplied about 2 micrograms of genomic DNA for TCR beta libraries. The receptor's source is a human donor with chronic lymphocytic leukemia. The sample consisted of PBMCs, taken after 24 months of ibrutinib treatment. The rearrangement uses TRBV28 and TRBJ2-2; perhaps TRBD1 as D (6 bases). The CDR3 DNA reads as TGTGCCAGCCGCACTCCCCCAGGGGACACCGGGGAGCTGTTTTTT. It yields the protein CASRTPPGDTGELFF. The whole variable domain, remainder taken from reference TRBV28 and TRBJ2-2, is DVKVTQSSRYLVKRTGEKVFLECVQDMDHENMFWYRQDPGLGLRLIYFSYDVKMKEKGDIPEGYSVSREKKERFSLILESASTNQTSMYLCASRTPPGDTGELFFGEGSRLTVL.